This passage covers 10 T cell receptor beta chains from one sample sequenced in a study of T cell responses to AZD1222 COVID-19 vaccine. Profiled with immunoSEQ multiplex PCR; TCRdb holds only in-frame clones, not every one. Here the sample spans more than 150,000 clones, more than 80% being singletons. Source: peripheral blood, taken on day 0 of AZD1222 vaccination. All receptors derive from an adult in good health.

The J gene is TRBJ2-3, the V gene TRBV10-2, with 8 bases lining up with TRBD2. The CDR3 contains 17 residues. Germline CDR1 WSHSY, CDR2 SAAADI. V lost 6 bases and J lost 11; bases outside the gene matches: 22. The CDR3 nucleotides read TGCGCCAGCAGCGAGGAGGCGGGACTAGTCAGCATGGGTTTGCAGTATTTT. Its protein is CASSEEAGLVSMGLQYF.

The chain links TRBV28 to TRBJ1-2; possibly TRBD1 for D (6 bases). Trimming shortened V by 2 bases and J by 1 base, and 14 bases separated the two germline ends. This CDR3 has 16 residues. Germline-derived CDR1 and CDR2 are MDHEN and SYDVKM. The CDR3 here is CASSLGGAKVNYGYTF. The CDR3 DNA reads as TGTGCCAGCAGTTTAGGGGGGGCCAAAGTTAACTATGGCTACACCTTC.

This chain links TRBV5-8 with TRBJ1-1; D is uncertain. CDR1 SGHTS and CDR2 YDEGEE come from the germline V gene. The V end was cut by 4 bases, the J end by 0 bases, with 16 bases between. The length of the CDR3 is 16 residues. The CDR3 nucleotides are TGTGCCAGCAGCCCGTACCGCACACTCATGAACACTGAAGCTTTCTTT. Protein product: CASSPYRTLMNTEAFF.

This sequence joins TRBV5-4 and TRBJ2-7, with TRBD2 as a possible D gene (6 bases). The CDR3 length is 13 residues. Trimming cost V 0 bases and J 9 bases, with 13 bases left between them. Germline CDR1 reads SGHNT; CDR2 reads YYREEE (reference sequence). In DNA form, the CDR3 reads TGTGCCAGCAGCTTGGGGAAAGAGCGGGCGCAGTACTTC. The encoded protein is CASSLGKERAQYF.

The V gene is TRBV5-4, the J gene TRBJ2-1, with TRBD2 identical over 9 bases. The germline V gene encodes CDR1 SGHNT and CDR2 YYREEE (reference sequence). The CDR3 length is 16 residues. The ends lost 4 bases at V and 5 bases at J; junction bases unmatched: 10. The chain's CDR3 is CASSLMGSGRNNEQFF. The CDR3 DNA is TGTGCCAGCAGCCTTATGGGGAGCGGGAGGAACAATGAGCAGTTCTTC.

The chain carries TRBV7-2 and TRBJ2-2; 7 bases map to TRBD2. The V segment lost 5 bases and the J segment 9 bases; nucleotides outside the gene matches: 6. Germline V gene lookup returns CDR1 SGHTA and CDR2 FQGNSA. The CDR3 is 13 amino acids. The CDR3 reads CASSPAGGRELFF. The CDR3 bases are TGTGCCAGCAGCCCGGCCGGGGGGAGGGAGCTGTTTTTT.

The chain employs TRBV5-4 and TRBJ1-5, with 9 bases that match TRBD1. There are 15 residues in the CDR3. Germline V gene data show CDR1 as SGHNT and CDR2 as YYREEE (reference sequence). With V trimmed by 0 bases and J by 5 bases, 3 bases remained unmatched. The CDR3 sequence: CASSLGGTGYQPQHF. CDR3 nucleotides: TGTGCCAGCAGCTTGGGGGGGACAGGGTATCAGCCCCAGCATTTT. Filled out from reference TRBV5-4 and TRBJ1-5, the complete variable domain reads ETGVTQSPTHLIKTRGQQVTLRCSSQSGHNTVSWYQQALGQGPQFIFQYYREEENGRGNFPPRFSGLQFPNYSSELNVNALELDDSALYLCASSLGGTGYQPQHFGDGTRLSIL.

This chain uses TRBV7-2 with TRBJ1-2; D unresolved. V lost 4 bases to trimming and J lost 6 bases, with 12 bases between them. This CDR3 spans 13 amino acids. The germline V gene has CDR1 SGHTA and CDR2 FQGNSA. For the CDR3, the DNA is TGTGCCAGCAGCTCCAGACCAGGAAATGGCTACACCTTC. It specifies CASSSRPGNGYTF. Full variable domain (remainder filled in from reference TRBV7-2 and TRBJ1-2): GAGVSQSPSNKVTEKGKDVELRCDPISGHTALYWYRQSLGQGLEFLIYFQGNSAPDKSGLPSDRFSAERTGGSVSTLTIQRTQQEDSAVYLCASSSRPGNGYTFGSGTRLTVV.

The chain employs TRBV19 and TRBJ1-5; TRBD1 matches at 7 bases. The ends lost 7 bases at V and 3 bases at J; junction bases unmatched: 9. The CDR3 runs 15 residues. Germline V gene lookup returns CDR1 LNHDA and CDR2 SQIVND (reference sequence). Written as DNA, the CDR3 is TGTGCCAGTACCCGGACAGGCTCCATCAATCAGCCCCAGCATTTT. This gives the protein CASTRTGSINQPQHF. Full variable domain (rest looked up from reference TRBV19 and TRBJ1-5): DGGITQSPKYLFRKEGQNVTLSCEQNLNHDAMYWYRQDPGQGLRLIYYSQIVNDFQKGDIAEGYSVSREKKESFPLTVTSAQKNPTAFYLCASTRTGSINQPQHFGDGTRLSIL.

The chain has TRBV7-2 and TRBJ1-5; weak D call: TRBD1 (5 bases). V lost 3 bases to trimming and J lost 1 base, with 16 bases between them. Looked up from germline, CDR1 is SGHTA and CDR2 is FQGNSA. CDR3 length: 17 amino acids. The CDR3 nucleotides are TGTGCCAGCAGCTTGGGTCGGGGCATAGGGAGCAATCAGCCCCAGCATTTT. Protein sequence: CASSLGRGIGSNQPQHF.